A single sample gave rise to the 32 T cell receptor beta chains below, sequenced in a study of blood T cells in healthy people across ages. The authors ran a second PCR of roughly 6 to 11 cycles using a sample-barcoded 5' primer and a J-beta primer mix. TCRdb recomputed calls from the 5' RACE reads with MiXCR, one row per CDR3 protein. Of fewer than 800,000 distinct CDR3 sequences detected, 32% appear once; the ten largest clones hold approximately 15%. The sample taken for sequencing was blood. The receptors stem from an elderly woman in good health.

This clonotype was seen many times. This sequence joins TRBV20-1 and TRBJ1-2; 8 bases are shared with TRBD1. CDR3 length equals 14 residues. The J segment lost 3 bases and the V segment lost 4 bases, leaving 7 bases of the junction unmatched. The germline gives CDR1 DFQATT, CDR2 SNEGSKA (reference sequence). DNA for the CDR3: TGCAGTGCTACGGGGACAGGATACGACTATGGCTACACCTTC. It translates to CSATGTGYDYGYTF.

This clonotype showed up just a few times. CDR3 residues: CASSLPAGGADTQYF. DNA for the CDR3: TGCGCCAGCAGCTTGCCGGCGGGGGGGGCAGATACGCAGTATTTT. The V and J genes are TRBV5-1 and TRBJ2-3, with 9 positions matching TRBD2. The V gene's germline CDR1 is SGHRS and CDR2 YFSETQ. The CDR3 runs 15 residues. With V trimmed by 1 base and J by 4 bases, 4 bases remained unmatched.

In the case of this clonotype: A junction boundary mismatches the germline segment, possibly from a read error. The CDR3 region is CACSLYGSHGYTF. CDR3 DNA: TGTGCCTGCAGTTTATATGGAAGTCACGGCTACACCTTC. V and J are TRBV27 and TRBJ1-2; D remains ambiguous. Germline CDR1 reads MNHEY; CDR2 reads SMNVEV (reference sequence). The CDR3 totals 13 residues.

In this sample, this clonotype turned up many times. J is TRBJ2-3 and V is TRBV20-1; TRBD2 matches at 15 bases. Per the germline V gene, CDR1 is DFQATT and CDR2 is SNEGSKA (reference sequence). V gave up 5 bases and J gave up 4 bases; unmatched junction bases: 4. This CDR3 region has 15 residues. The CDR3 DNA is TGCAGTGCTGACGGACTAGCGGGGGGGCCAGATACGCAGTATTTT. Its translation: CSADGLAGGPDTQYF.

There are many counts of this clonotype. The chain has TRBV6-5 and TRBJ1-5, with a tentative D call TRBD1 (6 bases). This CDR3 has 15 residues. Trimming removed 5 bases at V and 1 base at J, with 12 bases between. CDR1 is MNHEY and CDR2 is SVGAGI in the germline V gene. The CDR3 here is CASSGQRGSNQPQHF. CDR3 DNA: TGTGCCAGCAGTGGACAGCGGGGCAGCAATCAGCCCCAGCATTTT.

This clonotype was seen a single time. One base away lies a much larger clone, so this may be a sequencing read error. The chain is built from TRBV4-3 and TRBJ1-2, with D unresolved. Germline V gene data show CDR1 as LGHNA and CDR2 as YSLEER. This CDR3 spans 15 amino acids. The CDR3 DNA reads TGCGCCAGCAGCCGAGGTTCGGGGTTAGTCTATGACTACACCTTC. Translating gives CASSRGSGLVYDYTF.

With respect to this clonotype: A read error is possible here, since a much larger clone lies one base away. The V gene is TRBV9, the J gene TRBJ2-1; 7 positions match TRBD2. The germline CDR1 and CDR2 sequences are SGDLS and YYNGEE. J gave up 13 bases and V 0 bases, and 13 bases lay outside the gene matches. The CDR3 has 15 residues. The CDR3 coding sequence is TGTGCCAGCAGCGTAGAGCCAGGGTCGCGGGAGACCCAGTTCTTC. It specifies CASSVEPGSRETQFF.

This clonotype was seen at least ten times. The chain employs TRBV5-1 and TRBJ2-5; 12 nucleotides agree with TRBD2. The CDR3 length is 16 residues. V lost 3 bases to trimming and J lost 2 bases; unmatched junction nucleotides: 5. Germline assignment: CDR1 SGHRS and CDR2 YFSETQ. As DNA, the CDR3 is TGCGCCAGCAGCTCCCGACTAGCGGGGGAACAAGAGACCCAGTACTTC. It translates to CASSSRLAGEQETQYF.

This clonotype was seen repeatedly, ten times or more. V usage is TRBV14 and J usage is TRBJ2-6; D is perhaps TRBD1 (6 bases). CDR1 is SGHDN, CDR2 FVKESK, per germline. This CDR3 region has 16 residues. V was shortened by 4 bases and J by 0 bases, with 10 bases between the two germline ends. The DNA for the CDR3 is TGTGCCAGCAGCCTGCGGACAGTCTCTGGGGCCAACGTCCTGACTTTC. It is translated as CASSLRTVSGANVLTF. Together with reference TRBV14 and TRBJ2-6, the CDR3 gives the full variable domain: EAGVTQFPSHSVIEKGQTVTLRCDPISGHDNLYWYRRVMGKEIKFLLHFVKESKQDESGMPNNRFLAERTGGTYSTLKVQPAELEDSGVYFCASSLRTVSGANVLTFGAGSRLTVL.

The chain couples TRBV5-1 to TRBJ2-5; 10 bases map to TRBD1. CDR3 size: 16 residues. Germline V CDR1 and CDR2: SGHRS, YFSETQ. The junction had 6 bases not matched to a gene; V was cut back by 0 bases and J by 4 bases. CDR3 region: CASSLDGQGVGETQYF. CDR3 nucleotides: TGCGCCAGCAGCTTGGATGGACAGGGGGTAGGAGAGACCCAGTACTTC.

The sample holds many counts of this clonotype. The rearrangement joins TRBV20-1 to TRBJ2-7; D ambiguous. CDR1 is DFQATT, CDR2 SNEGSKA, per germline (reference sequence). V lost 6 bases to trimming and J lost 2 bases, with 11 bases between them. The CDR3 has 12 amino acids. CDR3 residues: CSATGFTYEQYF. As DNA, the CDR3 is TGCAGTGCAACGGGTTTTACCTACGAGCAGTACTTC.

This clonotype was found many times. V gene TRBV7-8 combines with J gene TRBJ2-4; TRBD1 matches 8 bases. The CDR3 contains 12 residues. The J segment lost 8 bases and the V segment lost 3 bases, leaving 0 bases of the junction unmatched. From germline, CDR1 is SGHVS and CDR2 FQNEAQ. CDR3 residues: CASSLGQDIQYF. As DNA, the CDR3 is TGTGCCAGCAGCTTGGGACAGGACATTCAGTACTTC.

This chain links TRBV20-1 with TRBJ1-2; weak D call: TRBD1 (6 bases). This CDR3 spans 14 amino acids. The germline gives CDR1 DFQATT, CDR2 SNEGSKA (reference sequence). V was cut by 5 bases and J by 4 bases, with 17 bases left in between. The CDR3 DNA is TGCAGTGCTTACCGGGGGCTGGGATCCTATGGCTACACCTTC. Encoded protein: CSAYRGLGSYGYTF.

The chain couples TRBV24-1 to TRBJ2-5; D is perhaps TRBD1 or TRBD2 (6 bases each). Deletions cut 0 bases from V and 11 bases from J, with 15 bases between. This CDR3 contains 14 residues. Germline values: CDR1 KGHDR, CDR2 SFDVKD. The CDR3 sequence is CATSDLDGGHEQYF. The CDR3 DNA reads as TGTGCCACCAGTGATTTGGACGGGGGCCATGAGCAGTACTTC.

The rearrangement joins TRBV6-1 to TRBJ2-3; 9 bases agree with TRBD2. The CDR3 covers 16 residues. The J segment lost 5 bases and the V segment lost 5 bases, leaving 11 bases of the junction unmatched. Per the germline V gene, CDR1 is MNHNS and CDR2 is SASEGT. The CDR3 loop is CASSPEAGGRVDTQYF. The DNA of the CDR3 is TGTGCCAGCAGTCCCGAAGCGGGGGGCCGTGTAGATACGCAGTATTTT.

This clonotype was detected once. This may stem from a read error, because a much larger clone lies one nucleotide away. The chain links TRBV7-2 to TRBJ1-5; perhaps TRBD1 as D (5 bases). This CDR3 spans 13 amino acids. Trimming removed 5 bases from V and 6 bases from J, with 11 bases in between. CDR1 and CDR2 (germline): SGHTA, FQGNSA. CDR3 residues: CASSRAGPQPQHF. The CDR3 nucleotides read TGTGCCAGCAGCCGGGCAGGGCCTCAGCCCCAGCATTTT.

At least ten counts were recorded for this clonotype. The rearrangement joins TRBV6-2 or TRBV6-3 to TRBJ2-3, with D unclear. Deletions cut 4 bases from V and 9 bases from J, with 8 bases between. This CDR3 comprises 11 residues. CDR1 and CDR2 from the germline V gene are MNHEY and SVGEGT. In nucleotides, the CDR3 is TGTGCCAGCAGTTCCATGTTAACGCAGTATTTT. Its protein is CASSSMLTQYF.

The genes are TRBV9 and TRBJ2-1; 10 nucleotides agree with TRBD2. This CDR3 is built from 17 residues. CDR1 and CDR2 (germline): SGDLS, YYNGEE. The ends lost 3 bases at V and 3 bases at J; junction bases unmatched: 9. CDR3 coding DNA: TGTGCCAGCAGCGAGACCCTGATAGCGGGGGGCTACAATGAGCAGTTCTTC. Translated, it gives CASSETLIAGGYNEQFF.

This chain connects TRBV7-2 to TRBJ1-1; TRBD1 might be the D (5 bases). Trimming left V 3 bases short and J 10 bases short, with 18 bases between. Germline V gene lookup returns CDR1 SGHTA and CDR2 FQGNSA. The CDR3 is made up of 14 amino acids. CDR3 DNA: TGTGCCAGCAGCTTGCCCACGAACGGTAGGGGAGCTTTCTTT. Residues: CASSLPTNGRGAFF.

The V call is TRBV20-1, the J call TRBJ1-2, with D uncertain. The CDR3 extends over 12 amino acids. Germline V CDR1 and CDR2: DFQATT, SNEGSKA (reference sequence). With 4 bases removed from V and 0 bases from J, the gap between germline ends came to 6 bases. The CDR3 spells CSAKGTNYGYTF. CDR3 nucleotide sequence: TGCAGTGCTAAGGGCACTAACTATGGCTACACCTTC.

To note about this clonotype: A read error may explain this, as a much larger clone is one base away. The rearrangement joins TRBV9 to TRBJ2-6, with 7 nucleotides matching TRBD1. The germline V gene encodes CDR1 SGDLS and CDR2 YYNGEE. This CDR3 spans 17 amino acids. This CDR3 is CAGSVGGRGSGANVLTF. The CDR3 DNA sequence: TGTGCCGGCAGCGTAGGGGGCAGGGGGTCTGGGGCCAACGTCCTGACTTTC.

This clonotype came up many times. The chain links TRBV19 to TRBJ2-7; TRBD1 agrees at 8 bases. J lost 6 bases, V lost 5 bases, and 12 bases had no gene match. CDR3 size: 15 residues. CDR1 and CDR2 from the germline V gene are LNHDA and SQIVND (reference sequence). The CDR3 is CASSQARGLGGEQYF. CDR3 bases: TGTGCCAGTAGTCAAGCCAGGGGGCTTGGAGGCGAGCAGTACTTC.

Only one count was recorded for this clonotype. The chain recombines TRBV12-3 or TRBV12-4 with TRBJ2-3, with D perhaps assigned TRBD1 or TRBD2 (6 bases each). Trimming cost V 6 bases and J 2 bases, with 12 bases left between them. The CDR3 covers 14 residues. The CDR3 is CASRGGRNTDTQYF. CDR3 coding DNA: TGTGCCAGCAGGGGGGGCAGAAACACAGATACGCAGTATTTT.

In the case of this clonotype: A much larger clone lies one base from this, so it may be a read error. The chain links TRBV5-1 to TRBJ1-2, with no clear D. V lost 4 bases and J lost 4, with 11 bases in between. CDR1 is SGHRS, CDR2 YFSETQ, per germline. The CDR3 loop spans 13 amino acids. Written as DNA, the CDR3 is TGCGCCAGCAGCCCCGGGAGCTGCTATGGCTACACCTTC. Protein sequence: CASSPGSCYGYTF.

This clonotype was observed a few times. The chain has TRBV5-6 and TRBJ1-5, with unresolved D. Trimming cost V 3 bases and J 9 bases, with 13 bases left between them. The CDR3 contains 13 residues. Germline lookup yields CDR1 SGHDT and CDR2 YYEEEE. CDR3 nucleotide sequence: TGTGCCAGCAGCTCACGGGGAATCGGGCCCCAGCATTTT. Its protein is CASSSRGIGPQHF.

A note on this clonotype: A read error may explain this, as a much larger clone is one base away. The V gene is TRBV5-1, the J gene TRBJ2-6; D possibly corresponds to TRBD1 (5 bases). The CDR3 loop spans 15 amino acids. Germline CDR1 and CDR2: SGHRS and YFSETQ. DNA of the CDR3: TGCGCCAGCTCTGGAACCAGCTCTGGGGCCAACGTCCCGACTTTC. Protein product: CASSGTSSGANVPTF.

This clonotype was found many times. The rearrangement links TRBV7-2 to TRBJ1-2; D may be TRBD1 (5 bases). The CDR3 contains 15 residues. V was cut by 0 bases and J by 2 bases, with 10 bases left in between. Germline V gene sequence: CDR1 SGHTA, CDR2 FQGNSA. The CDR3 here is CASSLAWGGNYGYTF. The CDR3, as DNA: TGTGCCAGCAGCTTAGCATGGGGCGGAAACTATGGCTACACCTTC.

Comment on this clonotype: This may come from a read error, since a much larger clone is one base off. The V gene is TRBV6-6, the J gene TRBJ1-2, with D tentatively TRBD1 (6 bases). CDR1 and CDR2 (germline): MNHNY, SVGAGI (reference sequence). CDR3 size: 16 residues. Trimming removed 0 bases from V and 2 bases from J, with 13 bases in between. The CDR3 here is CASSYSRAGENYGYTF. CDR3 nucleotides: TGTGCCAGCAGTTACTCGAGAGCAGGGGAGAACTATGGCTACACCTTC.

The rearrangement links TRBV5-1 to TRBJ2-7; D unresolved. The V end lost 1 base, the J end lost 0 bases, and 8 bases lay between the germline ends. CDR3 length equals 14 residues. Germline loops: CDR1 SGHRS, CDR2 YFSETQ. CDR3 in amino acids: CASSLRRFSYEQYF. In DNA, the CDR3 is TGCGCCAGCAGCTTGAGACGGTTCTCCTACGAGCAGTACTTC. The variable domain in full, completed from reference TRBV5-1 and TRBJ2-7, reads KAGVTQTPRYLIKTRGQQVTLSCSPISGHRSVSWYQQTPGQGLQFLFEYFSETQRNKGNFPGRFSGRQFSNSRSEMNVSTLELGDSALYLCASSLRRFSYEQYFGPGTRLTVT.

V and J are TRBV7-2 and TRBJ2-3; perhaps TRBD2 as D (6 bases). V was shortened by 2 bases and J by 4 bases, with 16 bases between the two germline ends. Per the germline V gene, CDR1 is SGHTA and CDR2 is FQGNSA. This CDR3 contains 16 residues. DNA of the CDR3: TGTGCCAGCAGCTTACGGTCGGCTAGCGTCGCAGATACGCAGTATTTT. Protein sequence: CASSLRSASVADTQYF.

The CDR3 coding sequence is TGTGCCAGCAGTTTATCATGGGGGTTCGTAGGTATAGATGAGCAGTTCTTC. Translated: CASSLSWGFVGIDEQFF. The chain employs TRBV27 and TRBJ2-1, with D perhaps assigned TRBD1 or TRBD2 (5 bases each). This CDR3 comprises 17 residues. Trimming removed 0 bases from V and 8 bases from J, with 20 bases in between. Germline lookup yields CDR1 MNHEY and CDR2 SMNVEV (reference sequence).

Ten or more counts support this clonotype. The CDR3 sequence: CASSRQGTSYEQYF. CDR3 nucleotides: TGTGCCAGCAGCCGCCAGGGGACCTCCTACGAGCAGTACTTC. The chain employs TRBV7-6 and TRBJ2-7, with TRBD1 as a possible D gene (6 bases). The germline V gene has CDR1 SGHVS and CDR2 FNYEAQ. The CDR3 is 14 amino acids. The V gene lost 5 bases and the J gene lost 0 bases, with 11 bases spanning the gap.